This paragraph reports one T cell receptor beta chain. The data stem from a study of somatic mutations in cytotoxic T cells in rheumatoid arthritis. The length of the CDR3 is 11 residues. Germline V CDR1 and CDR2: SGHTA, FQGNSA. V lost 5 bases to trimming and J lost 7 bases, with 6 bases between them. The method was immunoSEQ multiplex PCR; TCRdb's version includes in-frame clones alone and lacks a portion of them. The table includes 25,000 to 30,000 clones, more than 85% detected once. This receptor was taken from an adult with rheumatoid arthritis. The chain couples TRBV7-2 to TRBJ2-1; unclear D gene. Specimen: CD8+ T cells sorted from blood. CDR3 nucleotide sequence: TGTGCCAGCAGCGCCCTAAATGAGCAGTTCTTC. Residues: CASSALNEQFF.